These 10 T cell receptor beta chains were sequenced from one sample in a study of cytomegalovirus exposure and HLA in healthy donors. In the PCR, 60 Vbeta and 13 Jbeta primers were used. The repertoire was sequenced with immunoSEQ multiplex PCR; TCRdb's copy has only in-frame clones and lacks some. The data show 150,000 to 200,000 clones, about 80% seen once. Sequencing used PBMCs. These receptors were collected from a man in his forties or fifties in good health and CMV-seropositive.

J is TRBJ1-2 and V is TRBV10-3; D gene unclear. The length of the CDR3 is 13 residues. Germline CDR1 ENHRY, CDR2 SYGVKD. V lost 0 bases to trimming and J lost 8 bases, with 10 bases between them. The CDR3 bases are TGTGCCATCAGTGAGTCTACGGCTAGGGGCTACACCTTC. Translated, it gives CAISESTARGYTF.

The chain is built from TRBV6-5 and TRBJ1-1; D might be TRBD1 (5 bases). Germline CDR1 MNHEY, CDR2 SVGAGI. The CDR3 runs to 14 residues. Trimming took 6 bases from V and 4 from J, leaving 15 bases between them. In DNA, the CDR3 is TGTGCCAGCAGACCCATGGGGGGTGCCACTGAAGCTTTCTTT. Translation: CASRPMGGATEAFF.

This sequence joins TRBV27 and TRBJ1-6; 8 positions agree with TRBD1. The junction had 4 bases not matched to a gene; V was cut back by 0 bases and J by 9 bases. Looked up from germline, CDR1 is MNHEY and CDR2 is SMNVEV (reference sequence). The length of the CDR3 is 15 residues. The CDR3 loop is CASSLSPGTGSPLHF. DNA for the CDR3: TGTGCCAGCAGTTTATCTCCAGGGACAGGTTCACCCCTCCACTTT.

The chain couples TRBV18 to TRBJ1-1, with a weak D call TRBD1 (6 bases). Germline V gene data show CDR1 as KGHSH and CDR2 as LQKENI. Trimming cost V 1 base and J 5 bases, with 17 bases left between them. This CDR3 is built from 16 residues. CDR3 in DNA: TGTGCCAGCTCACCACAGGGGGACGGCTTTGGGACTGAAGCTTTCTTT. This encodes CASSPQGDGFGTEAFF.

The chain employs TRBV18 and TRBJ1-2; the D gene is possibly TRBD1 (5 bases). The germline V gene encodes CDR1 KGHSH and CDR2 LQKENI. The CDR3 sequence is 16 residues long. V was pared by 0 bases and J by 3 bases, with 14 bases between. The CDR3 region has the DNA TGTGCCAGCTCACCACCGAGCGTGGGGGGTCACTATGGCTACACCTTC. It is translated as CASSPPSVGGHYGYTF.

V usage is TRBV9 and J usage is TRBJ2-3; TRBD1 might be the D (6 bases). The CDR3 has 13 amino acids. Germline V gene data show CDR1 as SGDLS and CDR2 as YYNGEE. V was pared by 4 bases and J by 3 bases, with 9 bases between. CDR3 loop: CASSSGTTDTQYF. The CDR3 DNA reads as TGTGCCAGCAGCTCCGGGACAACAGATACGCAGTATTTT.

The CDR3 region is CASSLNKYNEQFF. In nucleotides, the CDR3 is TGTGCCAGCAGCTTAAACAAGTACAATGAGCAGTTCTTC. The chain uses TRBV7-2 and TRBJ2-1, with D unclear. The CDR3 sequence is 13 residues long. V was trimmed by 2 bases and J by 4 bases, leaving 6 bases between them. Germline V gene data show CDR1 as SGHTA and CDR2 as FQGNSA.

This chain connects TRBV4-1 to TRBJ2-1, with D hard to call. The CDR3 consists of 16 residues. Germline CDR1 is MGHRA and CDR2 is YSYEKL. The ends were cut back, 0 bases at V and 0 bases at J, with 9 bases in the middle. CDR3 nucleotide sequence: TGCGCCAGCAGCCAAGAAGCCCATGGCTCCTACAATGAGCAGTTCTTC. As protein: CASSQEAHGSYNEQFF.

The V call is TRBV5-4, the J call TRBJ1-4; no clear D. The CDR3 totals 12 residues. Per germline, CDR1 SGHNT and CDR2 YYREEE (reference sequence). V shed 1 base and J shed 8 bases, with 6 bases lying between them. CDR3 in DNA: TGTGCCAGCAGCTTGAGTAGCGAAAAACTGTTTTTT. This sequence encodes CASSLSSEKLFF.

The V gene is TRBV16, the J gene TRBJ2-2, with 8 bases aligning to TRBD1. The length of the CDR3 is 16 residues. Germline V gives CDR1 KGHSY, CDR2 FQNENV. V shed 4 bases, J shed 8 bases, and the junction held 12 bases outside the gene matches. This chain's CDR3 is CASSLGQAGLTGELFF. The CDR3 DNA sequence: TGTGCCAGCAGCCTGGGACAGGCCGGGCTAACGGGGGAGCTGTTTTTT.